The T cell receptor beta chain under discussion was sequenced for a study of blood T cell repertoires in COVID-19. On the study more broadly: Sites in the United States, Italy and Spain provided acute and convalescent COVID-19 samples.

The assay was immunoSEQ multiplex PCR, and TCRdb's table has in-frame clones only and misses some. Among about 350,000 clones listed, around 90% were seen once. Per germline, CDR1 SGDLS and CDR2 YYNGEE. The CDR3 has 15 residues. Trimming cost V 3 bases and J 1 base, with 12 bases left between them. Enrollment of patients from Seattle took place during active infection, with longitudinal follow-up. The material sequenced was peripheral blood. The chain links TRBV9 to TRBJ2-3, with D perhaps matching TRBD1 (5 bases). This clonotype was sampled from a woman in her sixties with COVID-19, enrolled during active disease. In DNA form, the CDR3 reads TGTGCCAGCAGCGACAGGCCACGGGGCACAGATACGCAGTATTTT. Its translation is CASSDRPRGTDTQYF.